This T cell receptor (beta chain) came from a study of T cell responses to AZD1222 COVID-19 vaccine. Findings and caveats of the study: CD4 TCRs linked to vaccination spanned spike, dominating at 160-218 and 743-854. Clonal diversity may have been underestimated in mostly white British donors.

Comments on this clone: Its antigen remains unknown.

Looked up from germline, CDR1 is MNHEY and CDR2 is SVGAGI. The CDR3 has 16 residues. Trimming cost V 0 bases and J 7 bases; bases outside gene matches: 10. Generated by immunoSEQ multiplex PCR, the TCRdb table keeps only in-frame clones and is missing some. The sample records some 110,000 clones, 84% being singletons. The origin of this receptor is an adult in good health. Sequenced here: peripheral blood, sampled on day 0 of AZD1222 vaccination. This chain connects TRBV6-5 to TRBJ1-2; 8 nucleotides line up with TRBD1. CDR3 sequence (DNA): TGTGCCAGCAGTTACTCGAATCAGGGTACAGGGGGTGGCTACACCTTC. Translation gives CASSYSNQGTGGGYTF.